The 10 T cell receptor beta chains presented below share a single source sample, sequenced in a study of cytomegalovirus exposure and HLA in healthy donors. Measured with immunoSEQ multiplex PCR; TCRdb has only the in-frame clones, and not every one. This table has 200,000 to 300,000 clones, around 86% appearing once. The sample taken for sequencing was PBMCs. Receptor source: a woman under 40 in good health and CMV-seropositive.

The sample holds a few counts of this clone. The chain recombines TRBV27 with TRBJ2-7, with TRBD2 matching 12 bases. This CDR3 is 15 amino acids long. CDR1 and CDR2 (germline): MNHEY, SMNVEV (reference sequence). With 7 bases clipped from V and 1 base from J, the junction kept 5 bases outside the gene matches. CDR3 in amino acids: CASIRLAGESYEQYF. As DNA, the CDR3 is TGTGCCAGCATTCGACTAGCGGGAGAGTCCTACGAGCAGTACTTC.

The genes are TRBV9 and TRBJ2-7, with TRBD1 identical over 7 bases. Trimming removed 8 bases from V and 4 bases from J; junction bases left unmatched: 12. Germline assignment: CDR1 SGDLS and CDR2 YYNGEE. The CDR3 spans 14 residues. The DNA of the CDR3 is TGTGCCAGTAGTGTCGGCAGGGGGTCTTACGAGCAGTACTTC. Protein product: CASSVGRGSYEQYF.

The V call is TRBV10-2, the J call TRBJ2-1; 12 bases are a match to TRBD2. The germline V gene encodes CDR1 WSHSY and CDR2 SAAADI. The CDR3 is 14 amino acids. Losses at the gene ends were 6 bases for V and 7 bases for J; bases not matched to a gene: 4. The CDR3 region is CASRTSGSRNEQFF. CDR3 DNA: TGCGCCAGCAGGACTAGCGGGAGTCGTAATGAGCAGTTCTTC.

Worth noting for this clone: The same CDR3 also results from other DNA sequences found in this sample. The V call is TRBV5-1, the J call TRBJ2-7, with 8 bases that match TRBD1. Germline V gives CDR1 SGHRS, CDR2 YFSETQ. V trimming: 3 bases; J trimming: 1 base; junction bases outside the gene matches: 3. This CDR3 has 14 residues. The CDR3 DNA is TGCGCCAGCAGCTCTGGACAGGGTTCCTACGAGCAGTACTTC. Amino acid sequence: CASSSGQGSYEQYF.

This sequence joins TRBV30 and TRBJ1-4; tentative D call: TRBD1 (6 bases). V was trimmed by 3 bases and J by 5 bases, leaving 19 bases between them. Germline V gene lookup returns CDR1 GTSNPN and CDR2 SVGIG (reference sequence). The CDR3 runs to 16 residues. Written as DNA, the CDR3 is TGTGCCTGGAGCCGAAAACTAGGGGGTCGCAATGAAAAACTGTTTTTT. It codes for CAWSRKLGGRNEKLFF.

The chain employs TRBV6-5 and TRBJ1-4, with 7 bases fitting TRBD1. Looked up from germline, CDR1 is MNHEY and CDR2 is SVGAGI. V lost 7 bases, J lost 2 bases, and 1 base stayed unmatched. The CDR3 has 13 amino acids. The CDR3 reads CASKTGTNEKLFF. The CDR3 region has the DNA TGTGCCAGCAAGACAGGGACTAATGAAAAACTGTTTTTT.

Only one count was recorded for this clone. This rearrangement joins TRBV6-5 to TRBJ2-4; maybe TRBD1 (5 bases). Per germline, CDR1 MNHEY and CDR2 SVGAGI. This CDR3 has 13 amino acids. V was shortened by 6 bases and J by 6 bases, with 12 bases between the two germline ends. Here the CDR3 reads CASRMTDSNIQYF. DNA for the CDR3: TGTGCCAGCAGGATGACAGATTCAAACATTCAGTACTTC.

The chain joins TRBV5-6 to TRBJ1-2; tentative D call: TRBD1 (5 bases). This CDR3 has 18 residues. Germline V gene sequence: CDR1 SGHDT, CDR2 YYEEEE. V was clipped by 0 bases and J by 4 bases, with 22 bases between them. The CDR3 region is CASSLAKAGFQSFYGYTF. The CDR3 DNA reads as TGTGCCAGCAGCTTGGCCAAGGCAGGGTTTCAGTCTTTCTATGGCTACACCTTC.

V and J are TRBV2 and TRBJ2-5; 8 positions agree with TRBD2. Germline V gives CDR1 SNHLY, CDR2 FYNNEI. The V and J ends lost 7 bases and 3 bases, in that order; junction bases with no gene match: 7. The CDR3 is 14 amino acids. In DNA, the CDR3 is TGTGCCAGCACTCGGCGGGAGGCCGAAGAGACCCAGTACTTC. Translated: CASTRREAEETQYF.

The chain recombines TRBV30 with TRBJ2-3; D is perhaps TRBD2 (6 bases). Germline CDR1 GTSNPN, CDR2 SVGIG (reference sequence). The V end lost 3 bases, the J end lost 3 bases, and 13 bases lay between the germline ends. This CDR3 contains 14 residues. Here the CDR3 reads CAWRLALRTDTQYF. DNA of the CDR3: TGTGCCTGGAGACTAGCATTAAGAACAGATACGCAGTATTTT. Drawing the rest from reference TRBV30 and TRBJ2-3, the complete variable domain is SQTIHQWPATLVQPVGSPLSLECTVEGTSNPNLYWYRQAAGRGLQLLFYSVGIGQISSEVPQNLSASRPQDRQFILSSKKLLLSDSGFYLCAWRLALRTDTQYFGPGTRLTVL.